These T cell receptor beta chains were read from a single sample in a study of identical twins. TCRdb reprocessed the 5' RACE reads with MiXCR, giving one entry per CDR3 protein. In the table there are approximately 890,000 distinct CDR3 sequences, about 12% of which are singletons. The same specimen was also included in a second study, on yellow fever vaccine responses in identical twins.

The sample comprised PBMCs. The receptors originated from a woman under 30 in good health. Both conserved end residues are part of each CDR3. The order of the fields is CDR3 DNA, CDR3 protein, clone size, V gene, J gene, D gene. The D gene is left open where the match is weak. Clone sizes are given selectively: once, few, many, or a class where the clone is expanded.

CDR3nt: TGCAGTGCCGGGGGGACAAATCAGCCCCAGCATTTT; CDR3aa: CSAGGTNQPQHF; abundance: few; v_gene: TRBV20-1; j_gene: TRBJ1-5; d_gene: .
CDR3nt: TGTGCCAGCAGCCGTTTCAGAGCGAGCTCTGGAAACACCATATATTTT; CDR3aa: CASSRFRASSGNTIYF; abundance: many; v_gene: TRBV14; j_gene: TRBJ1-3; d_gene: .
CDR3nt: TGTGCCAGCAGTTTTCCCTCGACTAGCGGTCTGATCAATGAGCAGTTCTTC; CDR3aa: CASSFPSTSGLINEQFF; abundance: few; v_gene: TRBV27; j_gene: TRBJ2-1; d_gene: TRBD2
CDR3nt: TGTGCCAGCAGTTTGTACCGGGACAGGGTCGGGATTAATCAGCCCCAGCATTTT; CDR3aa: CASSLYRDRVGINQPQHF; abundance: .; v_gene: TRBV28; j_gene: TRBJ1-5; d_gene: TRBD1
CDR3nt: TGTGCCAGCAGCCAAGGGGGACTAGCGTACGATGAGCAGTTCTTC; CDR3aa: CASSQGGLAYDEQFF; abundance: many; v_gene: TRBV7-3; j_gene: TRBJ2-1; d_gene: TRBD2
CDR3nt: TGTGCCAGCAGAAAGGGTGACCGGGACTACCTCACAGATACGCAGTATTTT; CDR3aa: CASRKGDRDYLTDTQYF; abundance: few; v_gene: TRBV3-1; j_gene: TRBJ2-3; d_gene: TRBD2
CDR3nt: TGCAGTGCTAGAGATTTAAACACGGGAGACGAGCAGTACTTC; CDR3aa: CSARDLNTGDEQYF; abundance: .; v_gene: TRBV20-1; j_gene: TRBJ2-7; d_gene: .
CDR3nt: TGTGCCAGCATGGGCAGCCCGAATCAGCCCCAGCATTTT; CDR3aa: CASMGSPNQPQHF; abundance: .; v_gene: TRBV6-6; j_gene: TRBJ1-5; d_gene: .
CDR3nt: TGTGCCAGCAGCTTAAGACAGGGAGCCATTCCGTGGGCTGGGGCCAACGTCCTGACTTTC; CDR3aa: CASSLRQGAIPWAGANVLTF; abundance: .; v_gene: TRBV11-1; j_gene: TRBJ2-6; d_gene: TRBD1
CDR3nt: TGTGCCAGCAGCCTGGGGGTCTACTACGAGCAGTACTTC; CDR3aa: CASSLGVYYEQYF; abundance: .; v_gene: TRBV27; j_gene: TRBJ2-7; d_gene: .
CDR3nt: TGTGCCACCAGCAGAGGGACAGTCGGATGGAGCTATGGCTACACCTTC; CDR3aa: CATSRGTVGWSYGYTF; abundance: .; v_gene: TRBV15; j_gene: TRBJ1-2; d_gene: .
CDR3nt: TGTGCCAGCAGTTACTCTAGGGGGCTTTCCTACGAGCAGTACTTC; CDR3aa: CASSYSRGLSYEQYF; abundance: .; v_gene: TRBV6-2/TRBV6-3; j_gene: TRBJ2-7; d_gene: TRBD1
CDR3nt: TGTGCCAGCAGCTTAGGTGGGGGGGTGCAGGGCCAGAATCAGCCCCAGCATTTT; CDR3aa: CASSLGGGVQGQNQPQHF; abundance: few; v_gene: TRBV11-1; j_gene: TRBJ1-5; d_gene: .
CDR3nt: TGTGCCAGCAGCTTAGTAGCGGGGGGCTACTCTTACAATGAGCAGTTCTTC; CDR3aa: CASSLVAGGYSYNEQFF; abundance: .; v_gene: TRBV7-2; j_gene: TRBJ2-1; d_gene: TRBD2
CDR3nt: TGTGCCAGTTCACCTAGCGTTTCTAGCACAGATACGCAGTATTTT; CDR3aa: CASSPSVSSTDTQYF; abundance: .; v_gene: TRBV27; j_gene: TRBJ2-3; d_gene: .
CDR3nt: TGTGCCAGCAGCTACAGGAATCACTACGAGCAGTACTTC; CDR3aa: CASSYRNHYEQYF; abundance: few; v_gene: TRBV5-5; j_gene: TRBJ2-7; d_gene: .
CDR3nt: TGTGCCAGCAGCTTAAGATCAGGCCCCACCGGGGAGCTGTTTTTT; CDR3aa: CASSLRSGPTGELFF; abundance: once; v_gene: TRBV7-3; j_gene: TRBJ2-2; d_gene: .
CDR3nt: TGTGCCAGCAGCCCCCTGGGTAGCTGGCAGTTCTTC; CDR3aa: CASSPLGSWQFF; abundance: many; v_gene: TRBV3-1; j_gene: TRBJ2-1; d_gene: .
CDR3nt: TGTGCCAGCAGTTACCGCACAGGGGGGTGGACAGATACGCAGTATTTT; CDR3aa: CASSYRTGGWTDTQYF; abundance: few; v_gene: TRBV27; j_gene: TRBJ2-3; d_gene: TRBD1
CDR3nt: TGTGCCAGCAGTTCCAGCCTAACCCGAACAGGGGGGTATGTACACATCTCCTACGAGCAGTACTTC; CDR3aa: CASSSSLTRTGGYVHISYEQYF; abundance: .; v_gene: TRBV6-2/TRBV6-3; j_gene: TRBJ2-7; d_gene: TRBD1
CDR3nt: TGTGCCAGCAGCCAATTTAGCGGGAGTGGCAACGAGCAGTACTTC; CDR3aa: CASSQFSGSGNEQYF; abundance: few; v_gene: TRBV3-1; j_gene: TRBJ2-7; d_gene: TRBD2
CDR3nt: TGTGCCAGCAGCTTATCCGGGGGCTATGGCTACACCTTC; CDR3aa: CASSLSGGYGYTF; abundance: .; v_gene: TRBV11-3; j_gene: TRBJ1-2; d_gene: .
CDR3nt: TGTGCCAGCAGTTCTCAGACTAGCGGGAGGGCCCACGAGCAGTACTTC; CDR3aa: CASSSQTSGRAHEQYF; abundance: .; v_gene: TRBV28; j_gene: TRBJ2-7; d_gene: TRBD2
CDR3nt: TGCAGTGCTAACCCCTCTGGGGCTCATACGAAAGAGAGGGAAGAGACCCAGTACTTC; CDR3aa: CSANPSGAHTKEREETQYF; abundance: .; v_gene: TRBV20-1; j_gene: TRBJ2-5; d_gene: .
CDR3nt: TGCGCCAGCAGCTCGCCACAGGGGCACAGGACTGAAGCTTTCTTT; CDR3aa: CASSSPQGHRTEAFF; abundance: .; v_gene: TRBV5-1; j_gene: TRBJ1-1; d_gene: TRBD1
CDR3nt: TGCGCCAGCAGCCAAGGTCAGCCAAGCACAGATACGCAGTATTTT; CDR3aa: CASSQGQPSTDTQYF; abundance: once; v_gene: TRBV4-1; j_gene: TRBJ2-3; d_gene: .
CDR3nt: TGCAGCGCCGGACTAGCGGGGGGTAGCTACAATGAGCAGTTCTTC; CDR3aa: CSAGLAGGSYNEQFF; abundance: few; v_gene: TRBV29-1; j_gene: TRBJ2-1; d_gene: TRBD2
CDR3nt: TGCGCCAGCAGCGACTACTCGCGGGAGCAAGAGACCCAGTACTTC; CDR3aa: CASSDYSREQETQYF; abundance: few; v_gene: TRBV4-1; j_gene: TRBJ2-5; d_gene: TRBD2
CDR3nt: TGCGCCAGCAGCTTGGGAGACTTCGATACGCAGTATTTT; CDR3aa: CASSLGDFDTQYF; abundance: .; v_gene: TRBV5-1; j_gene: TRBJ2-3; d_gene: .
CDR3nt: TGCGCCAGCAGTCGGGACAGTGAAAACATTCAGTACTTC; CDR3aa: CASSRDSENIQYF; abundance: many; v_gene: TRBV10-1; j_gene: TRBJ2-4; d_gene: TRBD1
CDR3nt: TGTGCCAGCAGCCAAGATTGGCCCGGTACCGGGGAGCTGTTTTTT; CDR3aa: CASSQDWPGTGELFF; abundance: few; v_gene: TRBV3-1; j_gene: TRBJ2-2; d_gene: .